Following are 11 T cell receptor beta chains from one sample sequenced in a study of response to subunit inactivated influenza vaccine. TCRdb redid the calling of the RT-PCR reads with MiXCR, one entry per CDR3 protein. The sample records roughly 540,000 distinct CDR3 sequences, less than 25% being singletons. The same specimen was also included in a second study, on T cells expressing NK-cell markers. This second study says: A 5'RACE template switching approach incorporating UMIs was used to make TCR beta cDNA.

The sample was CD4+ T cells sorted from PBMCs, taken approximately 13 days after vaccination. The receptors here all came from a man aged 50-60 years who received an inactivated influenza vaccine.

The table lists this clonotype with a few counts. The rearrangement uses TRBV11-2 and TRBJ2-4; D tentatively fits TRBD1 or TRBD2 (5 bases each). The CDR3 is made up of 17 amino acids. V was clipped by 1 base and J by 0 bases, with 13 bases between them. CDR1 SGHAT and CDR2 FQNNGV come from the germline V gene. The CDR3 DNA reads TGTGCCAGCAGCTTAGGAGGGGTGGCTCTAGCCAAAAACATTCAGTACTTC. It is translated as CASSLGGVALAKNIQYF.

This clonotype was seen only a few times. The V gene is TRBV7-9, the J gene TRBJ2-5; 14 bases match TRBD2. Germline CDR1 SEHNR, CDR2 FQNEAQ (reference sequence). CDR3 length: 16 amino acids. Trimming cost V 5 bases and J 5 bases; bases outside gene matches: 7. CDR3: CASSHPGLAGVETQYF. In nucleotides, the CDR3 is TGTGCCAGCAGCCACCCGGGACTAGCGGGGGTGGAGACCCAGTACTTC.

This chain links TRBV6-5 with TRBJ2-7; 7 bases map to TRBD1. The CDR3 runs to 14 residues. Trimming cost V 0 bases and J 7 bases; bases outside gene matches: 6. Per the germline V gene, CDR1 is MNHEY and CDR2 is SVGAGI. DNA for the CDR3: TGTGCCAGCAGTTACTCAGACAGGGTGTGGGAGCAGTACTTC. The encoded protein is CASSYSDRVWEQYF.

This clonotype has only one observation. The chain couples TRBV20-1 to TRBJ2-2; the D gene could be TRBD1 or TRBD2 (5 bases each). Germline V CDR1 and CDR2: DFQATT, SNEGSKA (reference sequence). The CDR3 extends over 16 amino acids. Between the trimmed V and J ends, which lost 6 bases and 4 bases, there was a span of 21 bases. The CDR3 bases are TGCAGTGCCCCGAACCGGGACCGCCACCTCACCGGGGAGCTGTTTTTT. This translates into CSAPNRDRHLTGELFF.

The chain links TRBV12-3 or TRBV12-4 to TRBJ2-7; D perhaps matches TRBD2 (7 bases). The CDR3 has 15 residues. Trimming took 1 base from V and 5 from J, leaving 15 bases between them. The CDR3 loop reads CASSLGGGRQDEQYF. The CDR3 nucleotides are TGTGCCAGCAGTTTAGGGGGGGGACGACAGGACGAGCAGTACTTC.

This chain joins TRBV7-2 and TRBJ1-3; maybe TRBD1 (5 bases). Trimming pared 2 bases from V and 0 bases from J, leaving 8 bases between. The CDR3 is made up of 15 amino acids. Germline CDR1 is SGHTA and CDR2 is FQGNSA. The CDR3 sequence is CASSLQGTSGNTIYF. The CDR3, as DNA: TGTGCCAGCAGCTTACAGGGTACCTCTGGAAACACCATATATTTT. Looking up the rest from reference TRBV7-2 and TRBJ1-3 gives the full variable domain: GAGVSQSPSNKVTEKGKDVELRCDPISGHTALYWYRQSLGQGLEFLIYFQGNSAPDKSGLPSDRFSAERTGGSVSTLTIQRTQQEDSAVYLCASSLQGTSGNTIYFGEGSWLTVV.

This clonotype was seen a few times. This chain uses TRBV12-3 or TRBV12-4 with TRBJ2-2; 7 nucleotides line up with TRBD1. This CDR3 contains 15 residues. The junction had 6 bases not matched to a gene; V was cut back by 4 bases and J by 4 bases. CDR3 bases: TGTGCCAGCAGTTCCCAGGGGGTCGGCACCGGGGAGCTGTTTTTT. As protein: CASSSQGVGTGELFF.

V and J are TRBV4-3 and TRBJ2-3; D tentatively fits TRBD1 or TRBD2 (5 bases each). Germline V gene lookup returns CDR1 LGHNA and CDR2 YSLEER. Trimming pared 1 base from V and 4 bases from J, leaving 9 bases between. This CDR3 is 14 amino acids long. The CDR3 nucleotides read TGCGCCAGCAGCCAAGGGGGACGGGCAGATACGCAGTATTTT. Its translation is CASSQGGRADTQYF.

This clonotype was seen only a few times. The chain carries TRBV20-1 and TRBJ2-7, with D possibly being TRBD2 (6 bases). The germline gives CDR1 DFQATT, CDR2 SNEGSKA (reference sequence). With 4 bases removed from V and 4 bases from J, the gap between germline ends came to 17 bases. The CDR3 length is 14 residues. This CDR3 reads CSAIPSDQMYEQYF. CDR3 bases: TGCAGTGCTATACCTAGCGACCAGATGTACGAGCAGTACTTC.

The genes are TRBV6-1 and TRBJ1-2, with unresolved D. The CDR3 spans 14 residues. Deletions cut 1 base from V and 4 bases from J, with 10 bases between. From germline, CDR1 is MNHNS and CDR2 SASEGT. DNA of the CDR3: TGTGCCAGCAGTGAAGTACAGAACTTCTATGGCTACACCTTC. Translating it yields CASSEVQNFYGYTF.

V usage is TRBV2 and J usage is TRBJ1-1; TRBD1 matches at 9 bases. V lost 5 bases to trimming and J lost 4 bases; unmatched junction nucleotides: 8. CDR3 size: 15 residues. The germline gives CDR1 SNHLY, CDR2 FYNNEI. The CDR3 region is CASSRGQGRGTEAFF. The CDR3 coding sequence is TGTGCCAGCAGTCGAGGACAGGGGCGGGGCACTGAAGCTTTCTTT.